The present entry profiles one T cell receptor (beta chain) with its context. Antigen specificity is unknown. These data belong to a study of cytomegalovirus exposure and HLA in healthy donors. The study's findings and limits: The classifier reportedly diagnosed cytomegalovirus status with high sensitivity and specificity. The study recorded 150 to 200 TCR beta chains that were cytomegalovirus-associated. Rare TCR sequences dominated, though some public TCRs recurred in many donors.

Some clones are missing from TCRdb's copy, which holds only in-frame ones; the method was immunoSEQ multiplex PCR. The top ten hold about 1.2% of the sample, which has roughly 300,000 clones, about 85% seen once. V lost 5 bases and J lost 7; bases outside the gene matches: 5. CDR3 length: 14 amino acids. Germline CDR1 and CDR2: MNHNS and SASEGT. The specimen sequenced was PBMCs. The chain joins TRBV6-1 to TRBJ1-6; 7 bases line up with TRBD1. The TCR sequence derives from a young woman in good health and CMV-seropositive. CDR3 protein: CASSLDRANSPLHF. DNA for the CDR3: TGTGCCAGCAGTCTCGACAGGGCCAATTCACCCCTCCACTTT.